This T cell receptor beta chain was found in a study of cytomegalovirus exposure and HLA in healthy donors. Background on the study: Per a later analysis, the approximately 690 first-cohort and about 120 validation repertoires shared one platform.

The germline gives CDR1 SGHRS, CDR2 YFSETQ. Trimming shortened V by 0 bases and J by 3 bases, and 12 bases separated the two germline ends. This CDR3 contains 16 residues. Data came from immunoSEQ multiplex PCR; TCRdb stores just in-frame clones and leaves some out. The sample records 260,000 or so clones, 90% being singletons. As regards this clone: The antigen remains undetermined.

Study results and limitations: Rarity held for most TCR sequences, but there were some public TCRs that occurred in many donors. Cytomegalovirus status was reportedly diagnosed by the classifier with high sensitivity and specificity. The study designated 150 or so TCR beta chains cytomegalovirus-associated.

Specimen: PBMCs. V usage is TRBV5-1 and J usage is TRBJ2-2; a possible D gene is TRBD1 (5 bases). This clonotype was sampled from a woman in her twenties or thirties in good health and CMV-seronegative. The CDR3 DNA reads TGCGCCAGCAGCTTGGTAGGGGTACGGGACACCGGGGAGCTGTTTTTT. Translated: CASSLVGVRDTGELFF.